This T cell receptor (beta chain) comes out of a study of blood T cell repertoires in COVID-19. Overall study context: Spain, Italy and the United States supplied samples that represented acute and convalescent COVID-19. Sample material is recorded as cDNA or gDNA derived from T cells, B-cell-depleted T cells, or PBMCs.

Researchers sorted participants into cohorts using their self-reported clinical history. Sequencing was performed with immunoSEQ multiplex PCR; in TCRdb, only in-frame clones are kept and a portion is missing. The sample has 250,000 to 350,000 clones, 80% to 90% seen once; the top ten hold approximately 5%. The CDR3 loop spans 14 amino acids. Trimming stripped 0 bases from V and 1 base from J, with 6 bases between. Germline lookup yields CDR1 SGDLS and CDR2 YYNGEE. Sequencing was performed on PBMCs or T cells enriched from blood (not recorded which). V and J are TRBV9 and TRBJ2-3; no reliable D call. The receptor was isolated from a woman younger than 45 who had recovered from COVID-19. CDR3 DNA sequence: TGTGCCAGCAGCGTAGGGCAGGGCACAGATACGCAGTATTTT. Protein sequence: CASSVGQGTDTQYF.